This T cell receptor beta chain comes out of a study of T cell repertoires in cytomegalovirus infection. Study results and limitations: Public TCR beta family frequency separated CMV-and-HLA carriers, including in an independent cohort. The study found HLA-C-restricted CMV-specific TCR beta clonotypes dominating the ex vivo response.

From the reads, TCRdb called clonotypes with MiXCR, one entry per CDR3 protein. This sample has about 180,000 distinct CDR3 sequences; over 13% occur once, and the top ten carry around 27%. V was shortened by 6 bases and J by 2 bases, with 17 bases between the two germline ends. The CDR3 runs to 15 residues. This clonotype was seen ten or more times. The antigen remains unidentified. The rearrangement uses TRBV12-3 or TRBV12-4 and TRBJ2-7; tentatively, D is TRBD1 or TRBD2 (5 bases each). This sequence was found in a human donor in good health (CMV status not recorded). Some clones in this sample may be carry-over from other donors' samples. Sequenced sample: PBMCs. The CDR3 spells CASRATQGPAYEQYF. In DNA, the CDR3 is TGTGCCAGCAGAGCTACTCAGGGACCCGCCTACGAGCAGTACTTC.